This entry lists 24 T cell receptor beta chains sequenced from one sample in a study of T cells expressing NK-cell markers. TCRdb reanalyzed the 5' RACE reads, giving one entry per CDR3 protein sequence and no DNA. The sample holds 200,000 to 300,000 distinct CDR3 sequences. The sample taken for sequencing was blood T cells: a sorted CD56 or NKG2C T cell subset, CD4+ or CD8+ T cells, or bulk PBMC T cells (not recorded which). Source of these receptors: a woman aged 18 to 75 in good health.

This chain connects TRBV20-1 to TRBJ2-1; TCRdb indicates TRBD2, and absent DNA this call remains unverified. The CDR3 spans 14 residues. In germline, CDR1 is DFQATT, CDR2 SNEGSKA (reference sequence). The CDR3: CSARRSSGRAEQFF.

The chain links TRBV28 to TRBJ1-6; TCRdb's assignment of TRBD1 cannot be checked, as there is no DNA. Germline V gives CDR1 MDHEN, CDR2 SYDVKM. The CDR3 extends over 18 amino acids. The CDR3 loop reads CASSRLGQGVTYNSPLHF.

The rearrangement uses TRBV29-1 and TRBJ1-1; TCRdb lists TRBD1, though no DNA is available to test this call. Germline loops: CDR1 SQVTM, CDR2 ANQGSEA. This CDR3 is built from 14 residues. The CDR3 reads CSVVRGLRNTEAFF.

The chain carries TRBV29-1 and TRBJ2-2; the D call of TRBD2 rests on TCRdb alone, since no DNA is present to check it. CDR1 is SQVTM and CDR2 is ANQGSEA in the germline V gene. CDR3 length: 16 residues. CDR3 region: CSVGPGAGGPSGELLF.

J is TRBJ2-5 and V is TRBV29-1; TCRdb names TRBD1, which stays unverified in the absence of DNA. CDR1 SQVTM and CDR2 ANQGSEA come from the germline V gene. The CDR3 contains 12 residues. The CDR3 loop reads CSTTTGVETQYF.

The CDR3 spells CAISDRTTPDTQYF. The chain recombines TRBV10-3 with TRBJ2-3. The CDR3 spans 14 residues. Germline CDR1 is ENHRY and CDR2 is SYGVKD.

This rearrangement joins TRBV7-2 to TRBJ2-3; TCRdb selects TRBD2, and the lack of DNA leaves this call unchecked. This CDR3 has 15 residues. The V gene's germline CDR1 is SGHTA and CDR2 FQGNSA. The CDR3 protein is CASSLGGALGDTQYF.

The chain combines TRBV29-1 with TRBJ2-2. The CDR3 sequence is 14 residues long. Germline CDR1 and CDR2: SQVTM and ANQGSEA. The CDR3 sequence is CSVEGRKLTGELFF.

The gene calls are TRBV20-1 and TRBJ2-1; TCRdb returns TRBD2, unconfirmable since there is no DNA. Germline V gene sequence: CDR1 DFQATT, CDR2 SNEGSKA (reference sequence). The CDR3 totals 15 residues. This chain's CDR3 is CSARRGTAAYNEQFF.

This chain connects TRBV7-9 to TRBJ1-6; TCRdb selects TRBD1, and the lack of DNA leaves this call unchecked. CDR1 and CDR2 from the germline V gene are SEHNR and FQNEAQ (reference sequence). The CDR3 runs to 15 residues. The CDR3 protein is CASSLRTGDNSPLHF. The whole variable domain, remainder taken from reference TRBV7-9 and TRBJ1-6, is DTGVSQNPRHKITKRGQNVTFRCDPISEHNRLYWYRQTLGQGPEFLTYFQNEAQLEKSRLLSDRFSAERPKGSFSTLEIQRTEQGDSAMYLCASSLRTGDNSPLHFGNGTRLTVT.

The gene calls are TRBV28 and TRBJ2-1. Per germline, CDR1 MDHEN and CDR2 SYDVKM. The CDR3 contains 15 residues. CDR3 region: CASTGPLFLYNEQFF.

V and J are TRBV20-1 and TRBJ2-7; as DNA is missing, the TRBD2 call by TCRdb cannot be tested. Germline V gene data show CDR1 as DFQATT and CDR2 as SNEGSKA (reference sequence). The CDR3 loop spans 12 amino acids. The CDR3 here is CSARAGRYEQYF.

The chain is built from TRBV20-1 and TRBJ2-1; TCRdb indicates TRBD2, and absent DNA this call remains unverified. This CDR3 spans 13 amino acids. Germline V lookup: CDR1 DFQATT, CDR2 SNEGSKA (reference sequence). The CDR3 sequence: CSATSPPYNEQFF.

The chain employs TRBV5-1 and TRBJ2-1; TCRdb calls TRBD2, which cannot be checked without DNA. Germline V gene data show CDR1 as SGHRS and CDR2 as YFSETQ. The CDR3 is made up of 15 amino acids. The CDR3 protein is CASSVEGLAGDEQFF.

J is TRBJ2-7 and V is TRBV7-8; the TCRdb call, TRBD1, lacks DNA for checking. CDR1 and CDR2 from the germline V gene are SGHVS and FQNEAQ. CDR3 length equals 14 residues. CDR3 region: CASSGGQGAYEQYF.

The rearrangement uses TRBV4-1 and TRBJ2-2; there is no DNA to check the TCRdb D call of TRBD1. In germline, CDR1 is MGHRA, CDR2 YSYEKL. CDR3 length: 14 residues. This CDR3 reads CASSDRGNTGELFF.

This sequence joins TRBV6-1 and TRBJ2-2; TCRdb outputs TRBD2, but without DNA this stays unchecked. CDR3 size: 13 residues. CDR1 MNHNS and CDR2 SASEGT come from the germline V gene. CDR3 loop: CASTVGGTGELFF.

V usage is TRBV18 and J usage is TRBJ1-5. CDR1 and CDR2 (germline): KGHSH, LQKENI. The CDR3 is 14 amino acids. The CDR3 sequence is CASSPPASMGPQHF.

The chain is built from TRBV19 and TRBJ1-3. CDR1 is LNHDA, CDR2 SQIVND, per germline (reference sequence). CDR3 size: 15 residues. CDR3 sequence reads: CASQFLDSSGNTIYF.

This chain uses TRBV20-1 with TRBJ2-7; with no DNA, the TCRdb D assignment of TRBD2 cannot be verified. Germline CDR1 reads DFQATT; CDR2 reads SNEGSKA (reference sequence). CDR3 size: 12 residues. The CDR3 region is CSARAPDSEQYF.

The chain employs TRBV12-3 or TRBV12-4 and TRBJ2-3; TCRdb picks TRBD2, but there is no DNA to check that call. The CDR3 has 14 amino acids. The CDR3 spells CASSLRLGRDTQYF.

The chain employs TRBV12-3 or TRBV12-4 and TRBJ1-1; absent DNA, TCRdb's TRBD1 call cannot be checked. CDR3 size: 17 residues. The CDR3 region is CASNKEGQGPLNTEAFF.

Here the CDR3 reads CASTRGQGNEKLFF. The chain is built from TRBV5-6 and TRBJ1-4; with no DNA, the TCRdb D assignment of TRBD1 cannot be verified. Germline V gene lookup returns CDR1 SGHDT and CDR2 YYEEEE. This CDR3 is 14 amino acids long. The full variable domain, its missing parts supplied by reference TRBV5-6 and TRBJ1-4, is DAGVTQSPTHLIKTRGQQVTLRCSPKSGHDTVSWYQQALGQGPQFIFQYYEEEERQRGNFPDRFSGHQFPNYSSELNVNALLLGDSALYLCASTRGQGNEKLFFGSGTQLSVL.

The J gene is TRBJ1-4, the V gene TRBV27; TCRdb names TRBD1, which stays unverified in the absence of DNA. CDR1 and CDR2 (germline): MNHEY, SMNVEV (reference sequence). This CDR3 has 14 amino acids. The CDR3 here is CASSLRGVNEKLFF.